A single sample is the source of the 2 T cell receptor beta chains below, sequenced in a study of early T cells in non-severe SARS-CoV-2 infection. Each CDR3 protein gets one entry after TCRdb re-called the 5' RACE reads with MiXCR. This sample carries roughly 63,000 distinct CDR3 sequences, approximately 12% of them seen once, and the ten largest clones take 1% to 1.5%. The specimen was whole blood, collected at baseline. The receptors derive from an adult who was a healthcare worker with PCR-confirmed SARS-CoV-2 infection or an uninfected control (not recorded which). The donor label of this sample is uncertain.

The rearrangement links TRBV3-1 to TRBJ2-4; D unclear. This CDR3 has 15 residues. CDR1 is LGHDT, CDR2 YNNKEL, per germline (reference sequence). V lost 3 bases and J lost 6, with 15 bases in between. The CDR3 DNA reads TGTGCCAGCAGCCAGGCCGGCCGCGACGGAAACATTCAGTACTTC. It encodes CASSQAGRDGNIQYF.

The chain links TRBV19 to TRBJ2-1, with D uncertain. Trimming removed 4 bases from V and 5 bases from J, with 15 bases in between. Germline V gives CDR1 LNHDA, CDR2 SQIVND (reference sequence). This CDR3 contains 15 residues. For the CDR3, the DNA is TGTGCCAGTAGTACTGAGGTCGGTGGGCACAATGAGCAGTTCTTC. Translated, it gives CASSTEVGGHNEQFF.